These 9 T cell receptor beta chains were all obtained from the same sample, sequenced in a study of regulatory T cells in long-lasting Graves disease (dated by TCRdb to about 2021). Receptor libraries were prepared by multiplex PCR. The instrument was an Illumina HiSeq 4000. To build TCR beta libraries, CDR3 regions were amplified by Arm-PCR using iRepertoire HTBI primers. The public sequencing data were trimmed at Q25 with fastp and processed into clonotypes with MiXCR by TCRdb, which kept only in-frame beta chains. Duplicate CDR3 protein sequences are folded into a single record with the most common DNA and genes. Across this sample there are around 470,000 distinct CDR3 sequences, with about 14% seen only once. About 15% of the sample rests with the top ten. The time point label, read with the paper, signifies: newly diagnosed GD, antithyroid drugs for less than 3 months. For both TCR sequencing and RNA sequencing, RNA was extracted from PBMCs using TRIzol.

Another study also made use of these data, one on T cells in Graves' hyperthyroidism and ophthalmopathy.

Sequences were derived from peripheral blood mononuclear cells (PBMCs), sampled at new diagnosis, from a patient treated with antithyroid drugs. These receptors all stem from a woman between 45 and 65 years old with Graves disease. Donor details come from another sample of the same person, matched by shared clones.

This clonotype has ten or more counts. The J gene is TRBJ2-1, the V gene TRBV19, with a tentative D call TRBD2 (6 bases). Germline CDR1 and CDR2: LNHDA and SQIVND (reference sequence). The length of the CDR3 is 15 residues. Trimming took off 8 bases at V and 5 bases at J, with 19 bases between the two ends. Here the CDR3 DNA reads TGTGCCAGTGGAAGGTCTAGCGCAGACGACAATGAGCAGTTCTTC. Its translation: CASGRSSADDNEQFF.

This clonotype has at least ten counts. The rearrangement links TRBV5-1 to TRBJ1-1, with D possibly matching TRBD1 (5 bases). The ends were cut back, 1 base at V and 3 bases at J, with 7 bases in the middle. The CDR3 contains 13 residues. The germline gives CDR1 SGHRS, CDR2 YFSETQ. The CDR3 sequence: CASSLWGDTEAFF. CDR3 coding DNA: TGCGCCAGCAGCTTGTGGGGGGACACTGAAGCTTTCTTT.

The chain couples TRBV4-2 to TRBJ2-3; 7 bases map to TRBD2. The ends lost 0 bases at V and 3 bases at J; junction bases unmatched: 9. Germline V gene sequence: CDR1 LGHNA, CDR2 YNFKEQ. This CDR3 is built from 17 residues. As DNA, the CDR3 is TGTGCCAGCAGCCAAGATATTGCGGGAGACTTTACAGATACGCAGTATTTT. Amino acid sequence: CASSQDIAGDFTDTQYF.

This clonotype was counted ten times or more. This sequence joins TRBV20-1 and TRBJ1-5; 8 nucleotides agree with TRBD1. Losses at the gene ends were 3 bases for V and 1 base for J; bases not matched to a gene: 8. The CDR3 loop spans 16 amino acids. CDR1 is DFQATT, CDR2 SNEGSKA, per germline (reference sequence). CDR3 loop: CSASTGGQLSNQPQHF. CDR3 DNA: TGCAGTGCTAGTACAGGGGGGCAATTGAGCAATCAGCCCCAGCATTTT.

The genes are TRBV7-9 and TRBJ2-3; possible D gene TRBD2, 6 bases. Trimming took 1 base from V and 8 from J, leaving 10 bases between them. The CDR3 consists of 13 residues. Germline V lookup: CDR1 SEHNR, CDR2 FQNEAQ (reference sequence). This CDR3 is CASSLGGGGTQYF. The CDR3 DNA follows: TGTGCCAGCAGCTTAGGGGGAGGTGGTACGCAGTATTTT.

In this sample, this clonotype turned up many times. J is TRBJ2-1 and V is TRBV7-9; tentative D call: TRBD2 (6 bases). The CDR3 runs 14 residues. Trimming took 11 bases from V and 5 from J, leaving 19 bases between them. Germline CDR1 reads SEHNR; CDR2 reads FQNEAQ (reference sequence). As DNA, the CDR3 is TGTGCCGGCCGCAGCGGCAGGGAGGACAATGAGCAGTTCTTC. Translated, it gives CAGRSGREDNEQFF.

This clonotype was seen ten or more times. The chain recombines TRBV18 with TRBJ2-1; the D call may be TRBD1 or TRBD2 (5 bases each). V was trimmed by 4 bases and J by 5 bases, leaving 15 bases between them. The germline V gene has CDR1 KGHSH and CDR2 LQKENI. The CDR3 consists of 15 residues. The CDR3 DNA reads as TGTGCCAGCTCACGATCGAGGGGCGCAGACAATGAGCAGTTCTTC. Its protein is CASSRSRGADNEQFF. Together with reference TRBV18 and TRBJ2-1, the CDR3 gives the full variable domain: NAGVMQNPRHLVRRRGQEARLRCSPMKGHSHVYWYRQLPEEGLKFMVYLQKENIIDESGMPKERFSAEFPKEGPSILRIQQVVRGDSAAYFCASSRSRGADNEQFFGPGTRLTVL.

This clonotype appeared a single time. A much larger clone differs by one base, so this may be a read error. The rearrangement uses TRBV7-3 and TRBJ2-1, with D perhaps matching TRBD1 or TRBD2 (6 bases each). Between the trimmed V and J ends, which lost 5 bases and 2 bases, there was a span of 16 bases. Germline assignment: CDR1 SGHTA and CDR2 FQGTGA. This CDR3 region has 16 residues. The CDR3: CASSIKGGTAYNEQFF. As DNA, the CDR3 is TGTGCCAGCAGCATCAAAGGGGGGACTGCCTACAATGAGCAGTTCTTC.

This rearrangement joins TRBV14 to TRBJ2-3, with no clear D. V was trimmed by 11 bases and J by 2 bases, leaving 14 bases between them. CDR3 length equals 13 residues. Germline assignment: CDR1 SGHDN and CDR2 FVKESK. CDR3 amino acids: CASKGRNTDTQYF. DNA of the CDR3: TGTGCCTCCAAGGGTAGGAACACAGATACGCAGTATTTT.